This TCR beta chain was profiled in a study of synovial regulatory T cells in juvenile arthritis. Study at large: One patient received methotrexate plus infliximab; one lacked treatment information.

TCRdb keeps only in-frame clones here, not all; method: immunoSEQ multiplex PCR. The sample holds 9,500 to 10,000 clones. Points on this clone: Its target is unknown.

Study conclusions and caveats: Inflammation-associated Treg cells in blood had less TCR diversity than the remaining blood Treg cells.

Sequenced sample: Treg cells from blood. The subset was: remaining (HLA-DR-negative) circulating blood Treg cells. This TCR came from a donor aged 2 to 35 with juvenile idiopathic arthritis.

The CDR3: CASSWVQGTGELFF. The chain recombines TRBV5-1 with TRBJ2-2; the TCRdb D gene call, TRBD1, has no DNA to confirm it. The CDR3 has 14 amino acids. No DNA was logged. CDR1 is SGHRS and CDR2 is YFSETQ in the germline V gene. The entire variable domain, with the rest obtained from reference TRBV5-1 and TRBJ2-2, is as follows: KAGVTQTPRYLIKTRGQQVTLSCSPISGHRSVSWYQQTPGQGLQFLFEYFSETQRNKGNFPGRFSGRQFSNSRSEMNVSTLELGDSALYLCASSWVQGTGELFFGEGSRLTVL.